Listed below are T cell receptor beta chains from one sample, sequenced in a study of cytomegalovirus exposure and HLA in healthy donors. Produced via immunoSEQ multiplex PCR; TCRdb's table is partial and in-frame only. The table lists roughly 110,000 clones, 60% to 80% of them singletons. The sequencing input was PBMCs. The source of these receptors is a man younger than 30 in good health and CMV-seronegative. Each CDR3 is given with its conserved first and last residue. Fields, in order: D gene, V gene, J gene, clone size, CDR3 DNA, CDR3 protein. D genes are given only for firm matches. Rows may omit the clone size; those that give it use once, few, many or a size class.

D: -; V: TRBV5-4; J: TRBJ2-7; size: -; DNA: TGTGCCAGCAGCTTGGTTTCGGGGATCAACGAGCAGTACTTC; CDR3: CASSLVSGINEQYF
D: TRBD1; V: TRBV5-6; J: TRBJ1-2; size: -; DNA: TGTGCCAGCAGCATGGTGGACAGGGGGAGCGGCTACACCTTC; CDR3: CASSMVDRGSGYTF
D: -; V: TRBV2; J: TRBJ1-1; size: -; DNA: TGTGCCAGCAGTGAAGATCGCGGATTCACTGAAGCTTTCTTT; CDR3: CASSEDRGFTEAFF
D: -; V: TRBV5-5; J: TRBJ2-7; size: once; DNA: TGTGCCAGCAGCGCTGGTGGACAGTCCTACGAGCAGTACTTC; CDR3: CASSAGGQSYEQYF
D: TRBD1; V: TRBV7-9; J: TRBJ1-2; size: -; DNA: TGTGCCAGCAGCTTCCGGGACAGGGACTATGGCTACACCTTC; CDR3: CASSFRDRDYGYTF
D: -; V: TRBV29-1; J: TRBJ2-7; size: few; DNA: TGCAGCGTTGTTTCGAATGAGGGGGTAACCTACGAGCAGTACTTC; CDR3: CSVVSNEGVTYEQYF
D: -; V: TRBV15; J: TRBJ1-1; size: once; DNA: TGTGCCACCAGCAGAGCGGGACACCCTTGGGCTTTCTTT; CDR3: CATSRAGHPWAFF
D: -; V: TRBV9; J: TRBJ2-5; size: -; DNA: TGTGCCAGCAGCGTAGGCCCCAGACTAGGGATCGAGACCCAGTACTTC; CDR3: CASSVGPRLGIETQYF
D: -; V: TRBV7-3; J: TRBJ2-3; size: many; DNA: TGTGCCAGTAAGGGGGGAGGGGCAGATACGCAGTATTTT; CDR3: CASKGGGADTQYF
D: TRBD1; V: TRBV4-3; J: TRBJ2-1; size: -; DNA: TGCGCCAGCAGCCTCGGGACAGGGGGGAATGAGCAGTTCTTC; CDR3: CASSLGTGGNEQFF
D: TRBD1; V: TRBV27; J: TRBJ2-5; size: -; DNA: TGTGCCAGCAGGGGCGTGCCAGGGGGGACCCAGTACTTC; CDR3: CASRGVPGGTQYF
D: TRBD2; V: TRBV7-2; J: TRBJ2-7; size: once; DNA: TGTGCCAGCAGCGCAGGGGCGGGGGGTTACTCCTACGAGCAGTACTTC; CDR3: CASSAGAGGYSYEQYF
D: TRBD1; V: TRBV4-2; J: TRBJ1-1; size: -; DNA: TGTGCCAGCAGCATGGACAGGGGGACTGAAGCTTTCTTT; CDR3: CASSMDRGTEAFF
D: TRBD2; V: TRBV14; J: TRBJ2-1; size: few; DNA: TGTGCCAGCAGCCAAACTAGCGGGGCGGGGAATGAGCAGTTCTTC; CDR3: CASSQTSGAGNEQFF
D: TRBD1; V: TRBV2; J: TRBJ1-6; size: once; DNA: TGTGCCAGCACCGGGACAGGGGCATCACCCCTCCACTTT; CDR3: CASTGTGASPLHF
D: -; V: TRBV5-1; J: TRBJ2-1; size: -; DNA: TGCGCCAGCAGCGAAGTCCTCCGTAGTGGAGTTGAGCAGTTCTTC; CDR3: CASSEVLRSGVEQFF
D: TRBD1; V: TRBV5-5; J: TRBJ2-3; size: -; DNA: TGTGCCAGCACCCGTCCGACAGGGGGCCAAGATACGCAGTATTTT; CDR3: CASTRPTGGQDTQYF
D: -; V: TRBV7-6; J: TRBJ1-6; size: -; DNA: TGTGCCAGCAGCTTATCCGCGGCCCACTCACCCCTCCACTTT; CDR3: CASSLSAAHSPLHF
D: TRBD1; V: TRBV6-5; J: TRBJ2-7; size: -; DNA: TGTGCCAGCAGTTACGAAAGGGGACAGGGGACGTACGAGCAGTACTTC; CDR3: CASSYERGQGTYEQYF
D: -; V: TRBV5-6; J: TRBJ1-2; size: -; DNA: TGTGCCAGCAGCTGGGGGGGTCGTCCGGGGGGCTATGGCTACACCTTC; CDR3: CASSWGGRPGGYGYTF
D: TRBD1; V: TRBV5-1; J: TRBJ1-4; size: -; DNA: TGCGCCAGCAGCCAACGACAGGGGGGGAATGAAAAACTGTTTTTT; CDR3: CASSQRQGGNEKLFF
D: -; V: TRBV5-1; J: TRBJ2-5; size: -; DNA: TGCGCCAGCAGCTTGGTGGGGGGGCGCAGAGAGACCCAGTACTTC; CDR3: CASSLVGGRRETQYF
D: TRBD1; V: TRBV19; J: TRBJ1-1; size: -; DNA: TGTGCCAGTAGTCGTAGGGACAGGGGGAAGTATTGGAACACTGAAGCTTTCTTT; CDR3: CASSRRDRGKYWNTEAFF
D: TRBD1; V: TRBV4-2; J: TRBJ1-2; size: -; DNA: TGTGCCAGCAGCCAGGCTCCGGGACAGCACTATGGCTACACCTTC; CDR3: CASSQAPGQHYGYTF
D: TRBD1; V: TRBV4-1; J: TRBJ1-1; size: few; DNA: TGCGCCAGCAGCCAAGGGGGACAGCTGAACACTGAAGCTTTCTTT; CDR3: CASSQGGQLNTEAFF
D: -; V: TRBV11-3; J: TRBJ2-7; size: -; DNA: TGTGCCAGCAGCCCCGCAGGTCCGATTGCTGGCTACGAGCAGTACTTC; CDR3: CASSPAGPIAGYEQYF
D: -; V: TRBV7-6; J: TRBJ2-1; size: -; DNA: TGTGCCAGCAGCTCTAGGGTGGCAGGGTACTACAATGAGCAGTTCTTC; CDR3: CASSSRVAGYYNEQFF
D: -; V: TRBV19; J: TRBJ1-6; size: -; DNA: TGTGCCTCCATGGGGGGAAGTTATAATTCACCCCTCCACTTT; CDR3: CASMGGSYNSPLHF
D: TRBD2; V: TRBV5-4; J: TRBJ2-3; size: -; DNA: TGTGCCAGCAGCCCCAACAGCGGGAACACAGATACGCAGTATTTT; CDR3: CASSPNSGNTDTQYF
D: TRBD2; V: TRBV7-9; J: TRBJ2-3; size: few; DNA: TGTGCCAGCAGCCGACAAACGGGGGGGGGCACAGATACGCAGTATTTT; CDR3: CASSRQTGGGTDTQYF
D: TRBD1; V: TRBV9; J: TRBJ1-1; size: once; DNA: TGTGCCAGCAGCGTAGGGGACAGTAACACTGAAGCTTTCTTT; CDR3: CASSVGDSNTEAFF
D: -; V: TRBV19; J: TRBJ2-5; size: -; DNA: TGTGCCAGTAGTACCTCAATCGGACTAAGTGAGACCCAGTACTTC; CDR3: CASSTSIGLSETQYF
D: -; V: TRBV11-2; J: TRBJ1-2; size: -; DNA: TGTGCCAGCAGCGTACCGGGATATACGGGCTACACCTTC; CDR3: CASSVPGYTGYTF
D: TRBD1; V: TRBV9; J: TRBJ2-5; size: once; DNA: TGTGCCAGCAGCGAAGGGACAGGGGCAGAGACCCAGTACTTC; CDR3: CASSEGTGAETQYF
D: -; V: TRBV6-5; J: TRBJ1-6; size: -; DNA: TGTGCCAGCAGTTTATACAGTAAGGATTCACCCCTCCACTTT; CDR3: CASSLYSKDSPLHF
D: -; V: TRBV7-2; J: TRBJ2-2; size: -; DNA: TGTGCCAGCAGCCCTTTCCCAACTACCGGGGAGCTGTTTTTT; CDR3: CASSPFPTTGELFF
D: TRBD2; V: TRBV9; J: TRBJ2-2; size: once; DNA: TGTGCCAGCAGCGCTAGCGGGGGAAACACCGGGGAGCTGTTTTTT; CDR3: CASSASGGNTGELFF
D: -; V: TRBV29-1; J: TRBJ1-1; size: -; DNA: TGCAGCTCCACGGGGAGGGGAAACACTGAAGCTTTCTTT; CDR3: CSSTGRGNTEAFF
D: TRBD2; V: TRBV6-6; J: TRBJ2-5; size: once; DNA: TGTGCCAGCAGTTACTCCCGAGCGGGGGAGACCCAGTACTTC; CDR3: CASSYSRAGETQYF
D: -; V: TRBV6-6; J: TRBJ1-6; size: -; DNA: TGTGCCAGCAGCCTGACCCGCCAGGGAGGTAATTCACCCCTCCACTTT; CDR3: CASSLTRQGGNSPLHF
D: -; V: TRBV10-1; J: TRBJ2-5; size: -; DNA: TGCACAGTAAAGCGGAGAGAGACCCAGTACTTC; CDR3: CTVKRRETQYF
D: -; V: TRBV5-6; J: TRBJ1-1; size: few; DNA: TGTGCCAGCAGCCGGCGGTTGAACACTGAAGCTTTCTTT; CDR3: CASSRRLNTEAFF